Sequencing of this T cell receptor beta chain was carried out in a study of beta chain features in type 1 diabetes. Regarding the study as a whole: Overrepresentation of cells with high TCR expression could result from cDNA sequencing. Type 1 diabetes patients showed a moderate but significant shortening of TCRB CDR3s in all four CD4+ subsets.

What was sequenced were expressed TCRB transcripts, since all of the isolated RNA had been reverse transcribed. Produced via immunoSEQ multiplex PCR; TCRdb's table is partial and in-frame only. The sample consists of around 650,000 clones, approximately 13% of them appearing once. The CDR3 contains 13 residues. Germline-derived CDR1 and CDR2 are SQVTM and ANQGSEA. Trimming removed 5 bases from V and 1 base from J, with 11 bases in between. This clone came up a few times. Its antigen is not identified. Specimen: naive CD4+ T cells from blood. V gene TRBV29-1 combines with J gene TRBJ1-1, with a possible D match to TRBD1 (5 bases). The receptor was isolated from a man aged 25 to 40 with type 1 diabetes. This CDR3 is CSVRRDPNTEAFF. The DNA of the CDR3 is TGCAGCGTTCGGAGGGACCCGAACACTGAAGCTTTCTTT.